The next 11 T cell receptor beta chains were all read from a single sample in a study of cytomegalovirus exposure and HLA in healthy donors. Use of 60 Vbeta and 13 Jbeta primers characterized the PCR. Produced via immunoSEQ multiplex PCR; TCRdb's table is partial and in-frame only. The profile covers approximately 150,000 clones, with roughly 85% appearing a single time and approximately 2.5% taken by the ten largest. The sequencing sample was made of PBMCs. Source of these receptors: a man aged 30 to 45 in good health and CMV-seropositive.

V is TRBV4-1 and J is TRBJ1-4; weak D call: TRBD1 (5 bases). The CDR3 runs to 18 residues. V gave up 0 bases and J gave up 6 bases, with 20 bases separating them. Germline V lookup: CDR1 MGHRA, CDR2 YSYEKL. CDR3 coding DNA: TGCGCCAGCAGCCAAGAGTCGATTTTAGTAGGGGAAGATGAAAAACTGTTTTTT. It specifies CASSQESILVGEDEKLFF.

V gene TRBV6-1 combines with J gene TRBJ2-7, with TRBD1 identical over 9 bases. This CDR3 region has 15 residues. Germline CDR1 and CDR2: MNHNS and SASEGT. J was trimmed by 2 bases and V by 2 bases; bases with no gene match: 4. The chain's CDR3 is CASSETGTGPYEQYV. CDR3 bases: TGTGCCAGCAGTGAAACCGGGACAGGGCCCTACGAGCAGTACGTC.

This chain connects TRBV21-1 to TRBJ2-7; the D call in the table, TRBD2, was not verified against the DNA. TRBV21-1 corresponds to a pseudogene. There are 17 residues in the CDR3. CDR3 coding DNA: TGTGCCAGCAGTGGTTTGGGCACTAGCGGGAGATTATACGAGCAGTACGTC. Amino acids: CASSGLGTSGRLYEQYV.

This chain joins TRBV28 and TRBJ2-3, with unresolved D. The CDR3 length is 16 residues. Trimming shortened V by 2 bases and J by 4 bases, and 16 bases separated the two germline ends. CDR1 and CDR2 from the germline V gene are MDHEN and SYDVKM. As DNA, the CDR3 is TGTGCCAGCAGTTTACCGGCCGGGTTTGGCGCAGATACGCAGTATTTT. Protein product: CASSLPAGFGADTQYF.

CDR3 in DNA: TGCGCCAGCAGCCAAGTCTACGCGGGAGGGCGGCAAGAGACCCAGTACTTC. This translates into CASSQVYAGGRQETQYF. The chain combines TRBV4-1 with TRBJ2-5; 9 bases are shared with TRBD2. Germline V gene data show CDR1 as MGHRA and CDR2 as YSYEKL. The junction had 8 bases not matched to a gene; V was cut back by 1 base and J by 2 bases. This CDR3 is 17 amino acids long.

The chain joins TRBV18 to TRBJ2-7; D is perhaps TRBD1 (6 bases). The CDR3 sequence is 13 residues long. Between the trimmed V and J ends, which lost 4 bases and 2 bases, there was a span of 9 bases. Germline V gives CDR1 KGHSH, CDR2 LQKENI. The DNA for the CDR3 is TGTGCCAGCTCACTGGACAGAACCTACGAGCAGTACGTC. This sequence encodes CASSLDRTYEQYV.

This clone occurred a few times. The chain is built from TRBV4-1 and TRBJ1-1; D uncertain. The CDR3 covers 15 residues. Trimming left V 6 bases short and J 6 bases short, with 20 bases between. From germline, CDR1 is MGHRA and CDR2 YSYEKL. In DNA, the CDR3 is TGCGCCAGCAGGCAAACCCCACGAGGGCGGCCTGAAGCTTTCTTT. It is translated as CASRQTPRGRPEAFF.

This rearrangement joins TRBV6-5 to TRBJ2-5; 8 bases fit TRBD2. Germline assignment: CDR1 MNHEY and CDR2 SVGAGI. CDR3 length equals 13 residues. V trimming: 5 bases; J trimming: 4 bases; junction bases outside the gene matches: 3. The CDR3 is CASSGLAGETQYF. CDR3 coding DNA: TGTGCCAGCAGTGGGCTAGCGGGAGAGACCCAGTACTTC.

There are a few counts of this clone. This chain joins TRBV7-9 and TRBJ1-3; no definite D call. The germline V and J ends were trimmed by 5 bases and 0 bases, with 8 bases remaining between them. The CDR3 totals 14 residues. Germline values: CDR1 SEHNR, CDR2 FQNEAQ (reference sequence). The CDR3 is CASSRGSSGNTIYF. The CDR3 DNA follows: TGTGCCAGCAGCCGTGGGAGCTCTGGAAACACCATATATTTT.

This clone has only one observation. The chain recombines TRBV6-1 with TRBJ2-1, with 11 bases aligning to TRBD2. Germline assignment: CDR1 MNHNS and CDR2 SASEGT. The CDR3 spans 14 residues. V shed 6 bases, J shed 3 bases, and the junction held 1 base outside the gene matches. The CDR3 coding sequence is TGTGCCAGCAGGGGACTAGCGGTCTACAATGAGCAGTTCTTC. Its protein is CASRGLAVYNEQFF.

In this sample, this clone turned up once. The CDR3 reads CASSPTSGGINEQFF. CDR3 DNA sequence: TGTGCCAGCAGCCCCACTAGCGGGGGGATCAATGAGCAGTTCTTC. V usage is TRBV5-4 and J usage is TRBJ2-1, with TRBD2 matching over 12 bases. This CDR3 spans 15 amino acids. Germline trimming cut 4 bases from V and 6 bases from J; bases unmatched to any gene: 5. Germline CDR1 is SGHNT and CDR2 is YYREEE (reference sequence).